This T cell receptor beta chain originates from a study of lymphopenia after photon versus proton radiotherapy. Whole-study results and caveats: Post-nadir TCR diversity decline inversely tracked overall survival among those who died. After lymphocyte nadir, photon-treated repertoires showed oligoclonal expansion, especially CD8+ Temra. Under photons, naive T cells and diversity fell while effector/memory populations rose. Authors raise, but do not show, better survival with proton therapy.

A remark on this clone: Antigen unknown.

Method: immunoSEQ multiplex PCR; TCRdb's copy keeps in-frame clones and lacks some. The top ten clones hold 3% to 4.5% of a sample with about 12,000 clones, around 89% of them seen once. The receptor's source is a man aged 55 to 70 with pancreatic cancer. The material sequenced was peripheral blood, taken from a patient treated with photon-based radiotherapy.

The CDR3 region has the DNA TGTGCCAGCAGCTTGGGCGGGTCCTCCCAAGAGACCCAGTACTTC. The encoded protein is CASSLGGSSQETQYF. This chain connects TRBV5-4 to TRBJ2-5, with a weak D call TRBD2 (5 bases). V was shortened by 0 bases and J by 1 base, with 10 bases between the two germline ends. The CDR3 is 15 residues long. Germline values: CDR1 SGHNT, CDR2 YYREEE (reference sequence). Complete variable domain (other parts from reference TRBV5-4 and TRBJ2-5): ETGVTQSPTHLIKTRGQQVTLRCSSQSGHNTVSWYQQALGQGPQFIFQYYREEENGRGNFPPRFSGLQFPNYSSELNVNALELDDSALYLCASSLGGSSQETQYFGPGTRLLVL.